This TCR beta chain was sequenced in a study of cytomegalovirus exposure and HLA in healthy donors. The V segment lost 4 bases and the J segment 3 bases; nucleotides outside the gene matches: 7. CDR3 size: 14 residues. CDR1 and CDR2 (germline): SGHRS, YFSETQ. Primers: 60 Vbeta forward and 13 Jbeta reverse. Sequenced by immunoSEQ multiplex PCR; TCRdb stores in-frame clones only, minus some. The table shows under 200,000 clones, with around 69% occurring only once. Sequences were obtained from PBMCs. The chain joins TRBV5-1 to TRBJ2-7; 7 positions agree with TRBD1. The receptor was derived from a man between 60 and 75 years old in good health and CMV-seronegative. This CDR3 reads CASSVRDSDYEQYF. CDR3 bases: TGCGCCAGCAGCGTCCGGGACAGCGACTACGAGCAGTACTTC.